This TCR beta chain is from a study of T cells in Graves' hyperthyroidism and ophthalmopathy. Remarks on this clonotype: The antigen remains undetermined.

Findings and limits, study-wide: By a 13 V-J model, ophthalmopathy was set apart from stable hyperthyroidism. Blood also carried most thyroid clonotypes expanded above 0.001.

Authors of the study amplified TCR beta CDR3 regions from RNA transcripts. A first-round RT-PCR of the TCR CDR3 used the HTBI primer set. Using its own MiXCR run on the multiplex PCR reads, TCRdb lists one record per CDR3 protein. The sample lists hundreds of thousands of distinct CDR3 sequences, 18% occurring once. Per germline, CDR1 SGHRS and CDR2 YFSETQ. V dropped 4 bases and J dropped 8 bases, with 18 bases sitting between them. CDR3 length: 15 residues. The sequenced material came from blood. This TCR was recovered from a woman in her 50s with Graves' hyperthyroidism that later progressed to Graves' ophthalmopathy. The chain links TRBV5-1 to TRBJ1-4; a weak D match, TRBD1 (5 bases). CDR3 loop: CASSPKTGTGEKLFF. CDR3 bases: TGCGCCAGCAGCCCGAAGACGGGGACTGGGGAAAAACTGTTTTTT.